The T cell receptor beta chain described here comes from a study of T cell responses to AZD1222 COVID-19 vaccine. Germline V gene lookup returns CDR1 SNHLY and CDR2 FYNNEI. After removal of 2 bases from V and 10 bases from J, the junction contained 6 bases not matched to a gene. The CDR3 contains 15 residues. Method: immunoSEQ multiplex PCR; TCRdb's copy keeps in-frame clones and lacks some. The table lists 120,000 or so clones, approximately 90% of them singletons. Source: peripheral blood, taken on day 0 of AZD1222 vaccination. The rearrangement links TRBV2 to TRBJ1-4, with 11 bases fitting TRBD1. This clonotype was obtained from an adult in good health. This CDR3 is CASSELGQGAGKLFF. In DNA, the CDR3 is TGTGCCAGCAGTGAATTAGGACAGGGGGCAGGAAAACTGTTTTTT.